The T cell receptor beta chain described here comes from a study of CD8 T cells in Susac syndrome. It was with random hexamers that roughly 0.45 to 1 ug RNA was reverse transcribed. The authors amplified TCR beta CDR3 across 54 Vbeta and 13 Jbeta using immunoSEQ multiplex PCR. TCRdb reprocessed the immunoSEQ multiplex PCR reads via MiXCR and lists one record per CDR3 protein. Of approximately 220,000 distinct CDR3 sequences listed, approximately 95% are singletons. This clonotype occurred once. The CDR3 is 12 residues long. The germline gives CDR1 SQVTM, CDR2 ANQGSEA. V was shortened by 8 bases and J by 0 bases, with 10 bases between the two germline ends.

The sample taken for sequencing was CD4+ T cells from PBMCs. The sequence was collected from a human donor with multiple sclerosis. This chain joins TRBV29-1 and TRBJ1-1, with a tentative D call TRBD1 (5 bases). The DNA of the CDR3 is TGCAGCACGGGACTGATGAACACTGAAGCTTTCTTT. Residues: CSTGLMNTEAFF. Looking up the rest from reference TRBV29-1 and TRBJ1-1 gives the full variable domain: SAVISQKPSRDICQRGTSLTIQCQVDSQVTMMFWYRQQPGQSLTLIATANQGSEATYESGFVIDKFPISRPNLTFSTLTVSNMSPEDSSIYLCSTGLMNTEAFFGQGTRLTVV.